Ten or more counts support the clone carrying this TCR beta chain. Its antigen is undetermined. These data belong to a study of T cells after posttransplantation cyclophosphamide. Study results and caveats: Donor-recipient repertoire similarity was low at 1-2 months, rising over year one.

The CDR3 extends over 16 amino acids. The germline gives CDR1 SGDLS, CDR2 YYNGEE. V shed 0 bases and J shed 0 bases, with 9 bases lying between them. Peripheral blood was collected from the related graft donor on the marrow donation day. Method: immunoSEQ multiplex PCR; TCRdb's copy keeps in-frame clones and lacks some. The sample has about 38,000 clones, none seen only once. The sequencing sample was made of PBMCs. The chain carries TRBV9 and TRBJ1-4; possibly TRBD1 for D (5 bases). This clonotype originated in a man aged 50-59 years in good health, CMV-negative, and a related stem cell transplant donor. CDR3 nucleotides: TGTGCCAGCAGCGTAGCGGGAGGGGCAACTAATGAAAAACTGTTTTTT. This gives the protein CASSVAGGATNEKLFF.